Listed below are T cell receptor beta chains from one sample, sequenced in a study of T cell changes during pregnancy in multiple sclerosis. TCRdb's copy holds only in-frame clones and misses some; the assay was immunoSEQ multiplex PCR. The sample includes about 38,000 clones, around 92% seen only once; the top ten take roughly an eighth. The specimen comprised CD8+ T cells from peripheral blood mononuclear cells, sampled after pregnancy. The source is a female donor with multiple sclerosis, enrolled in a pregnancy study. Both conserved end residues are part of each CDR3. Fields, in order: J gene, V gene, clone size, D gene, CDR3 protein. D genes are given only for firm matches. Size values are once, few and many counts, or a class for expanded clones, and some rows have none.

J: TRBJ1-1; V: TRBV27; size: -; D: -; CDR3: CASSFSRNTEAFF
J: TRBJ2-7; V: TRBV7-9; size: once; D: -; CDR3: CASSLNYYEQYF
J: TRBJ1-2; V: TRBV27; size: -; D: -; CDR3: CASSLSGYGYTF
J: TRBJ1-2; V: TRBV25-1; size: once; D: TRBD1; CDR3: CASSDSGTGKGYTF
J: TRBJ2-1; V: TRBV9; size: -; D: TRBD2; CDR3: CASSVSSGRAREEQFF
J: TRBJ2-1; V: TRBV6-4; size: -; D: TRBD2; CDR3: CASSASDLAGSSYNEQFF
J: TRBJ2-3; V: TRBV6-4; size: once; D: -; CDR3: CASRKRGGSGDNTQYF
J: TRBJ2-1; V: TRBV27; size: -; D: TRBD1; CDR3: CASRQGVVEEQFF
J: TRBJ1-6; V: TRBV28; size: -; D: -; CDR3: CASSDGKGNSPLHF
J: TRBJ2-6; V: TRBV6-5; size: -; D: -; CDR3: CASSYSFTGANVLTF
J: TRBJ2-1; V: TRBV11-2; size: once; D: -; CDR3: CASSLAVVGADEQFF
J: TRBJ2-2; V: TRBV27; size: -; D: -; CDR3: CASSPPSAAGELFF
J: TRBJ1-5; V: TRBV27; size: -; D: TRBD1; CDR3: CASSQQGPNQPQHF
J: TRBJ2-5; V: TRBV4-1; size: -; D: -; CDR3: CASSPRAGQETQYF
J: TRBJ2-5; V: TRBV9; size: -; D: -; CDR3: CASSAVTGGHETQYF
J: TRBJ2-1; V: TRBV5-4; size: once; D: TRBD2; CDR3: CASSLAGNSYNEQFF
J: TRBJ1-3; V: TRBV7-9; size: -; D: TRBD1; CDR3: CASGRTGTSGNTIYF
J: TRBJ2-7; V: TRBV27; size: -; D: TRBD2; CDR3: CASSPSWGGSHEQYF
J: TRBJ2-3; V: TRBV5-4; size: -; D: TRBD2; CDR3: CASSPRVAGGPLPDTQYF
J: TRBJ2-2; V: TRBV7-9; size: -; D: TRBD1; CDR3: CASSPRDRGLANTGELFF
J: TRBJ2-5; V: TRBV28; size: -; D: -; CDR3: CASSPRPTILEETQYF
J: TRBJ2-2; V: TRBV4-1; size: -; D: TRBD1; CDR3: CASSPNRGRTGELFF
J: TRBJ1-1; V: TRBV5-5; size: -; D: -; CDR3: CASSLGPGDTEAFF
J: TRBJ2-5; V: TRBV7-2; size: -; D: -; CDR3: CASSLEALGAGETQYF
J: TRBJ2-7; V: TRBV7-9; size: -; D: -; CDR3: CASSFFPSDEQYF
J: TRBJ2-7; V: TRBV4-1; size: -; D: TRBD2; CDR3: CASSPSSGSSYEQYF
J: TRBJ2-1; V: TRBV5-1; size: once; D: -; CDR3: CASSIDGAAFSYNEQFF
J: TRBJ2-3; V: TRBV6-4; size: many; D: TRBD2; CDR3: CASRKLAGSTDTQYF
J: TRBJ1-1; V: TRBV27; size: -; D: -; CDR3: CASSFEGRTEAFF
J: TRBJ2-1; V: TRBV9; size: -; D: TRBD2; CDR3: CASSVAGGTYNEQFF
J: TRBJ2-7; V: TRBV5-4; size: few; D: TRBD2; CDR3: CASSPLAGGSYEQYF
J: TRBJ2-5; V: TRBV7-3; size: -; D: TRBD2; CDR3: CASSLSGGAETQYF